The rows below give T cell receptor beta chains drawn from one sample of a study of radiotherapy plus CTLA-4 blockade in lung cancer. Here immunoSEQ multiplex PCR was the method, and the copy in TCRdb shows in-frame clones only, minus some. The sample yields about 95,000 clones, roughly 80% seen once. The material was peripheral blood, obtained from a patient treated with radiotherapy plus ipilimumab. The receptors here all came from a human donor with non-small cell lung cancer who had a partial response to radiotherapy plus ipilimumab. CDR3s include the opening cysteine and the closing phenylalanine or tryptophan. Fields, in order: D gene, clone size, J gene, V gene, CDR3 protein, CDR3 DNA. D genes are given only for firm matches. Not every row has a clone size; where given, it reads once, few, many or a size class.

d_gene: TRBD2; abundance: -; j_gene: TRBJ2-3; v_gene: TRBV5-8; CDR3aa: CASSPGTSGRATDTQYF; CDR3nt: TGTGCCAGCAGCCCCGGGACTAGCGGGAGAGCCACAGATACGCAGTATTTT
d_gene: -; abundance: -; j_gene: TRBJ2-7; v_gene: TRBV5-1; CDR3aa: CASSFAGPGYEQYF; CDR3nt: TGCGCCAGCAGCTTCGCAGGGCCTGGTTACGAGCAGTACTTC
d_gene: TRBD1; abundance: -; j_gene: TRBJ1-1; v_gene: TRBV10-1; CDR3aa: CASRETGDGQAFF; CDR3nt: TGCGCCAGCAGGGAGACAGGGGATGGACAGGCTTTCTTT
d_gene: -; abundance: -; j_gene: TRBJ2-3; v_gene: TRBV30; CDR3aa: CAWSTLSDTQYF; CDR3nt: TGTGCCTGGAGTACCTTGAGCGATACGCAGTATTTT
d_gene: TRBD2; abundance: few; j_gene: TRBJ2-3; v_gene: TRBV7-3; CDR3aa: CASASGHTDTQYF; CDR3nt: TGTGCCAGCGCTAGCGGCCACACAGATACGCAGTATTTT
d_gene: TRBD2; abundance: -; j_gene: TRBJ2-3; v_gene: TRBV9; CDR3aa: CASSKRLSGREYSTDTQYF; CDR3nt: TGTGCCAGCAGCAAACGCCTTAGCGGGAGGGAATATAGCACAGATACGCAGTATTTT
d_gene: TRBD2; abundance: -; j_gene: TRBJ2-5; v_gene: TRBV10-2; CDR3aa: CATWAVGGQETQYF; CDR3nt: TGCGCCACCTGGGCCGTGGGGGGGCAAGAGACCCAGTACTTC
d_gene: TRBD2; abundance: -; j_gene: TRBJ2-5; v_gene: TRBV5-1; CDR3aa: CASSGGGLAGDQETQYF; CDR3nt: TGCGCCAGCAGCGGGGGCGGACTAGCGGGAGACCAAGAGACCCAGTACTTC
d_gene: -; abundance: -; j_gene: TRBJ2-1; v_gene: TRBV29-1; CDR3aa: CSTLTAPNEQFF; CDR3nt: TGCAGCACCTTGACAGCACCTAATGAGCAGTTCTTC
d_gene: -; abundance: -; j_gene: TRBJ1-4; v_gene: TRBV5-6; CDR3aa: CASSLMGRTNEKLFF; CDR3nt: TGTGCCAGCAGCTTGATGGGGAGAACTAATGAAAAACTGTTTTTT
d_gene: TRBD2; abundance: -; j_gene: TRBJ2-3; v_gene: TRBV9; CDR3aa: CASSGLAASTDTQYF; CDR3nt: TGTGCCAGCAGTGGACTAGCGGCTAGCACAGATACGCAGTATTTT
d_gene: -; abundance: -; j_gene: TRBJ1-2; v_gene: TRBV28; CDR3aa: CASTLRGGYGYTF; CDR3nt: TGTGCCAGCACCCTCAGGGGCGGCTATGGCTACACCTTC
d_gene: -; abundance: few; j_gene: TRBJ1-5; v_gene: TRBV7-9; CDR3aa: CASSVEGRGQPQHF; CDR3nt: TGTGCCAGCAGCGTGGAGGGGCGCGGTCAGCCCCAGCATTTT
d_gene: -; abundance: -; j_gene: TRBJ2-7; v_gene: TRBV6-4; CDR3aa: CASSYGSGYEQYF; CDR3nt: TGTGCCAGCAGTTACGGATCGGGCTACGAGCAGTACTTC
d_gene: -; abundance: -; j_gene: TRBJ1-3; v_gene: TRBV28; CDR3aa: CASTFGSSGNTIYF; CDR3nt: TGTGCCAGCACCTTTGGGAGCTCTGGAAACACCATATATTTT
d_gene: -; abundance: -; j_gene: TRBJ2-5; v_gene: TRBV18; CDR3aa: CASSPLPGSQGVGETQYF; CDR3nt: TGTGCCAGCTCACCATTACCTGGTTCCCAGGGTGTTGGGGAGACCCAGTACTTC
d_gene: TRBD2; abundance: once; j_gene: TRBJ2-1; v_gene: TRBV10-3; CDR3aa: CATAKGGPNEQFF; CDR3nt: TGTGCCACCGCTAAGGGAGGGCCTAATGAGCAGTTCTTC